Listed below are T cell receptor beta chains from one sample, sequenced in a study of OX40 agonist ivuxolimab in advanced cancers. Clones were read by immunoSEQ multiplex PCR, and TCRdb kept only the in-frame ones, dropping some. The table records tens of thousands of clones, approximately 90% of them present only once. The source was CD4+ or CD8+ T cells sorted from blood, collected in a trial of the OX40 agonist ivuxolimab. The receptor set was obtained from an adult with an advanced solid tumor such as melanoma, head and neck, liver or kidney cancer. The CDR3 runs from the conserved cysteine through the conserved F or W. The D gene is left open where the match is weak. Size is stated for part of the rows, as once, few or many counts, or as a class when the clone is expanded.

J gene: TRBJ1-5
D gene: .
clone size: .
V gene: TRBV19
CDR3 DNA: TGTGCCAGTAGTATTTCTCCAGGGTACAATCAGCCCCAGCATTTT
CDR3 protein: CASSISPGYNQPQHF

J gene: TRBJ2-7
D gene: .
clone size: .
V gene: TRBV12-2
CDR3 DNA: TGTGCAAGTCGCTGTAAGACGACAGCTCCCTACGAGCAGTACTTC
CDR3 protein: CASRCKTTAPYEQYF

J gene: TRBJ2-1
D gene: TRBD2
clone size: .
V gene: TRBV19
CDR3 DNA: TGTGCCAGTAGTGGCCCCCGACTAGCGGGAGACAATGAGCAGTTCTTC
CDR3 protein: CASSGPRLAGDNEQFF

J gene: TRBJ2-5
D gene: TRBD2
clone size: .
V gene: TRBV9
CDR3 DNA: TGTGCCAGCAGCGTAGGTGGGACTAGCGCGGCGACCCAGTACTTC
CDR3 protein: CASSVGGTSAATQYF

J gene: TRBJ2-2
D gene: .
clone size: .
V gene: TRBV7-2
CDR3 DNA: TGTGCCAGCAGCTTAAGATATGCTGGGAATCCCGGGGAGCTGTTTTTT
CDR3 protein: CASSLRYAGNPGELFF

J gene: TRBJ1-2
D gene: TRBD1
clone size: .
V gene: TRBV11-1
CDR3 DNA: TGTGCCAGCAGCGGTCAGGGGGCGCGTGGCTACACCTTC
CDR3 protein: CASSGQGARGYTF

J gene: TRBJ2-1
D gene: .
clone size: .
V gene: TRBV11-1
CDR3 DNA: TGTGCCAGCAGCAACGGGGACTACAATGAGCAGTTCTTC
CDR3 protein: CASSNGDYNEQFF

J gene: TRBJ2-5
D gene: TRBD1
clone size: many
V gene: TRBV2
CDR3 DNA: TGTGCCAGCCGACGGGACAGGGAAGAGACCCAGTACTTC
CDR3 protein: CASRRDREETQYF

J gene: TRBJ2-1
D gene: .
clone size: .
V gene: TRBV7-3
CDR3 DNA: TGTGCCAGCAGCTACCAAGTGGGTAATGAGCAGTTCTTC
CDR3 protein: CASSYQVGNEQFF

J gene: TRBJ1-4
D gene: TRBD1
clone size: .
V gene: TRBV2
CDR3 DNA: TGTGCCAGCAAAGGGGACAGGGGAACGAACGAAAAACTGTTTTTT
CDR3 protein: CASKGDRGTNEKLFF

J gene: TRBJ1-1
D gene: TRBD1
clone size: .
V gene: TRBV30
CDR3 DNA: TGTGCCTGGAGTGTAATCAGGACAGGGGGCCGTTTGAACACTGAAGCTTTCTTT
CDR3 protein: CAWSVIRTGGRLNTEAFF

J gene: TRBJ2-7
D gene: .
clone size: .
V gene: TRBV10-2
CDR3 DNA: TGCGCCAGCAGCCTAGCGGGACAGGTCTACGAGCAGTACTTC
CDR3 protein: CASSLAGQVYEQYF

J gene: TRBJ2-7
D gene: .
clone size: .
V gene: TRBV21-1
CDR3 DNA: TGTGCCAGCAGCAAAGCGAGGGAGCAGGGAACCAGCTCCTACGAGCAGTACTTC
CDR3 protein: CASSKAREQGTSSYEQYF

J gene: TRBJ2-1
D gene: TRBD2
clone size: .
V gene: TRBV19
CDR3 DNA: TGTGCCAGTAGCCTAGCGGGAAGTTTTGAGCAGTTCTTC
CDR3 protein: CASSLAGSFEQFF

J gene: TRBJ1-2
D gene: TRBD1
clone size: once
V gene: TRBV6-6
CDR3 DNA: TGTGCCAGCAGTCAGAGGGACAGGGACTATGGCTACACCTTC
CDR3 protein: CASSQRDRDYGYTF

J gene: TRBJ2-1
D gene: .
clone size: once
V gene: TRBV10-1
CDR3 DNA: TGCGCCAGCAGTGAAGCGGGTCTACTGAGCTCCTACAATGAGCAGTTCTTC
CDR3 protein: CASSEAGLLSSYNEQFF

J gene: TRBJ2-7
D gene: .
clone size: .
V gene: TRBV5-1
CDR3 DNA: TGCGCCAGCAGCCCCGGGAATACCTACGAGCAGTACTTC
CDR3 protein: CASSPGNTYEQYF

J gene: TRBJ2-7
D gene: TRBD2
clone size: .
V gene: TRBV4-1
CDR3 DNA: TGCGCCAGCAGCCAAGGGAGCGGGAGTCGCTACGAGCAGTACTTC
CDR3 protein: CASSQGSGSRYEQYF

J gene: TRBJ1-1
D gene: TRBD1
clone size: .
V gene: TRBV28
CDR3 DNA: TGTGCCAGCAGTTTAGGGGGACAGGGTGGAGTTGGAGCTTTCTTT
CDR3 protein: CASSLGGQGGVGAFF

J gene: TRBJ2-7
D gene: TRBD1
clone size: .
V gene: TRBV2
CDR3 DNA: TGTGCCAGCAGTGAAGGGGACAGTTTCTCCTACGAGCAGTACTTC
CDR3 protein: CASSEGDSFSYEQYF

J gene: TRBJ2-3
D gene: .
clone size: .
V gene: TRBV5-1
CDR3 DNA: TGCGCCAGCAGACGGGACAGCACAGATACGCAGTATTTT
CDR3 protein: CASRRDSTDTQYF

J gene: TRBJ1-1
D gene: .
clone size: .
V gene: TRBV29-1
CDR3 DNA: TGCAGCGCGACGGGACAATTGAACACTGAAGCTTTCTTT
CDR3 protein: CSATGQLNTEAFF

J gene: TRBJ1-3
D gene: TRBD1
clone size: .
V gene: TRBV6-5
CDR3 DNA: TGTGCCAGCAGTACGAGAGACAGGGGTTACACCATATATTTT
CDR3 protein: CASSTRDRGYTIYF

J gene: TRBJ2-1
D gene: .
clone size: .
V gene: TRBV30
CDR3 DNA: TGTGCCTGGAGTGGAGTCAGCAATGAGCAGTTCTTC
CDR3 protein: CAWSGVSNEQFF